The 16 T cell receptor beta chains in this list originate from one sample, sequenced in a study of shared clonotypes between healthy human individuals. This table comes from immunoSEQ multiplex PCR, and its TCRdb copy is limited to in-frame clones, with some not included. The table lists hundreds of thousands of clones, 60% to 80% of them singletons. Sequencing was done on a sample of PBMCs. Receptors originate from a woman in her thirties or forties in good health. Some clones in this sample may be carry-over from other donors' samples.

The count of this clone is one. A far larger clone lies a single base away; this is likely a read error. The rearrangement links TRBV30 to TRBJ1-4; D possibly corresponds to TRBD1 (5 bases). In germline, CDR1 is GTSNPN, CDR2 SVGIG (reference sequence). The CDR3 is made up of 14 amino acids. The CDR3 DNA reads TGTGCCTGGACCCGAGGGGTGTCTAATGAAAGACTGTTTTTT. Translation gives CAWTRGVSNERLFF. The full variable domain, with the rest looked up from reference TRBV30 and TRBJ1-4, is SQTIHQWPATLVQPVGSPLSLECTVEGTSNPNLYWYRQAAGRGLQLLFYSVGIGQISSEVPQNLSASRPQDRQFILSSKKLLLSDSGFYLCAWTRGVSNERLFFGSGTQLSVL.

This clone was seen a handful of times. The V gene is TRBV5-1, the J gene TRBJ1-2; 8 bases are a match to TRBD1. Germline V CDR1 and CDR2: SGHRS, YFSETQ. The CDR3 is 14 amino acids. V gave up 0 bases and J gave up 4 bases; unmatched junction bases: 2. For the CDR3, the DNA is TGCGCCAGCAGCTTGGATGACAGGGGCTATGGCTACACCTTC. It specifies CASSLDDRGYGYTF.

The sample holds a few counts of this clone. This chain connects TRBV29-1 to TRBJ2-1, with TRBD1 identical over 10 bases. The junction had 4 bases not matched to a gene; V was cut back by 7 bases and J by 7 bases. The length of the CDR3 is 12 residues. CDR1 is SQVTM, CDR2 ANQGSEA, per germline. The chain's CDR3 is CSGRDRGNEQFF. Here the CDR3 DNA reads TGCAGCGGACGGGACAGGGGTAATGAGCAGTTCTTC.

This clone was seen many times. The rearrangement uses TRBV4-1 and TRBJ2-1, with 10 nucleotides matching TRBD2. Germline V lookup: CDR1 MGHRA, CDR2 YSYEKL. CDR3 length: 15 residues. V lost 3 bases to trimming and J lost 9 bases; unmatched junction nucleotides: 8. The CDR3 here is CASSQPLAGAGEQFF. The DNA of the CDR3 is TGCGCCAGCAGCCAGCCCCTAGCGGGAGCCGGTGAGCAGTTCTTC.

The chain joins TRBV4-2 to TRBJ2-1; 7 bases line up with TRBD2. This CDR3 has 14 amino acids. V trimming: 9 bases; J trimming: 4 bases; junction bases outside the gene matches: 9. The germline V gene has CDR1 LGHNA and CDR2 YNFKEQ. The CDR3 protein is CASQIAGAYNEQFF. CDR3 nucleotides: TGTGCCAGTCAAATAGCGGGCGCGTACAATGAGCAGTTCTTC.

About this clone: Additional DNA sequences in this sample encode the identical CDR3. The V gene is TRBV19, the J gene TRBJ2-7, with D possibly matching TRBD2 (6 bases). The CDR3 consists of 13 residues. Germline CDR1 LNHDA, CDR2 SQIVND (reference sequence). The V and J ends lost 6 bases and 3 bases respectively, with 12 bases between them. CDR3 nucleotides: TGTGCCAGTAGCATCACCGGGAGCTACGAGCAGTACTTC. The encoded protein is CASSITGSYEQYF.

This clone came up a few times. The V gene is TRBV27, the J gene TRBJ2-5; D gene ambiguous. This CDR3 comprises 14 residues. The V end lost 0 bases, the J end lost 5 bases, and 10 bases lay between the germline ends. Germline assignment: CDR1 MNHEY and CDR2 SMNVEV (reference sequence). The CDR3 region has the DNA TGTGCCAGCAGTTTATCGTATCAGCACGAGACCCAGTACTTC. Protein product: CASSLSYQHETQYF.

The V gene is TRBV11-3, the J gene TRBJ2-7, with 8 bases identical to TRBD1. This CDR3 region has 14 residues. The V segment lost 5 bases and the J segment 5 bases; nucleotides outside the gene matches: 8. Germline V CDR1 and CDR2: SGHNT, YENEEA. The CDR3 loop reads CASSEGQAKDEQYF. As DNA, the CDR3 is TGTGCCAGCAGCGAGGGACAGGCGAAGGACGAGCAGTACTTC.

V gene TRBV5-1 combines with J gene TRBJ2-7, with a possible D match to TRBD2 (6 bases). This CDR3 region has 16 residues. Trimming cost V 4 bases and J 3 bases, with 20 bases left between them. Germline assignment: CDR1 SGHRS and CDR2 YFSETQ. Written as DNA, the CDR3 is TGCGCCAGCAGCCAGGCGGGTAATAGCGGAAACTACGAGCAGTACTTC. It is translated as CASSQAGNSGNYEQYF.

The rearrangement joins TRBV5-1 to TRBJ2-3, with D perhaps being TRBD1 or TRBD2 (5 bases each). The CDR3 sequence is 16 residues long. CDR1 and CDR2 from the germline V gene are SGHRS and YFSETQ. Trimming cost V 3 bases and J 1 base, with 15 bases left between them. For the CDR3, the DNA is TGCGCCAGCAGCTCGGGGCAGGGTCGGGGCACAGATACGCAGTATTTT. It encodes CASSSGQGRGTDTQYF.

As regards this clone: A far more abundant clone sits one base away, making this likely a read error. This rearrangement joins TRBV2 to TRBJ1-4; 9 bases are a match to TRBD1. Germline V gene sequence: CDR1 SNHLY, CDR2 FYNNEI. The CDR3 contains 14 residues. Unmatched junction bases numbered 10, after V lost 5 bases and J lost 12 bases. The CDR3 spells CASSSGQGEEELFF. DNA for the CDR3: TGTGCCAGCAGTTCGGGACAGGGCGAAGAAGAACTGTTTTTT.

This chain uses TRBV7-3 with TRBJ2-3; 7 positions agree with TRBD2. CDR1 is SGHTA, CDR2 FQGTGA, per germline. This CDR3 contains 15 residues. Trimming at V came to 0 bases and at J to 2 bases, leaving 2 bases not matched to a gene. CDR3 DNA: TGTGCCAGCAGCTTAACGGGAGGGTACACAGATACGCAGTATTTT. Its protein product is CASSLTGGYTDTQYF.

The genes are TRBV2 and TRBJ2-5, with 9 positions matching TRBD1. The germline gives CDR1 SNHLY, CDR2 FYNNEI. V shed 5 bases, J shed 7 bases, and the junction held 17 bases outside the gene matches. There are 17 residues in the CDR3. CDR3 bases: TGTGCCAGCAGTACGGACAGGGGCTTGCCACCCCCTGGGACCCAGTACTTC. Its protein is CASSTDRGLPPPGTQYF.

With regard to this clone: The likely explanation is a read error, given a far larger clone one base away. The rearrangement links TRBV10-3 to TRBJ2-7; possibly TRBD2 for D (6 bases). This CDR3 has 13 amino acids. Trimming removed 6 bases from V and 3 bases from J, with 12 bases in between. Germline CDR1 reads ENHRY; CDR2 reads SYGVKD. The CDR3 DNA follows: TGTGCCATCAGCCTTGTGGGGGGCTACGAGCAGTACTTC. Protein product: CAISLVGGYEQYF.

The chain carries TRBV28 and TRBJ2-1, with 7 nucleotides matching TRBD2. The CDR3 sequence is 14 residues long. Looked up from germline, CDR1 is MDHEN and CDR2 is SYDVKM. J lost 4 bases, V lost 5 bases, and 5 bases had no gene match. CDR3: CASSQRETYNEQFF. The CDR3 DNA is TGTGCCAGCAGTCAGCGGGAAACTTACAATGAGCAGTTCTTC.

Concerning this clone: The junction departs from the called germline gene at one end, perhaps through a read error. V usage is TRBV5-4 and J usage is TRBJ2-2, with 9 positions matching TRBD2. CDR3 size: 15 residues. The V gene's germline CDR1 is SGHNT and CDR2 YYREEE (reference sequence). The CDR3 DNA reads as TGTGCCGGCAGCTTGGGCGGGAGGGAAACCGGGGAGCTGTTTTTT. Protein product: CAGSLGGRETGELFF.